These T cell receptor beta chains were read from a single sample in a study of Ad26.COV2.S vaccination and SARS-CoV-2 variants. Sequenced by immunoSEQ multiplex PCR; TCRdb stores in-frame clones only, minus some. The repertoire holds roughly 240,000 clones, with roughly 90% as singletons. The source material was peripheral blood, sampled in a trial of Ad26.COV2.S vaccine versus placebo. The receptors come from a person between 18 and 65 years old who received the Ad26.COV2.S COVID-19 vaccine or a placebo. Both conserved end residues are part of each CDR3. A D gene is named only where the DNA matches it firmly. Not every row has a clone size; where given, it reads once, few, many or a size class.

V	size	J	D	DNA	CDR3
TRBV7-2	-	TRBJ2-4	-	TGTGCCAGCAGTTCTGACTTGGCCAAAAACATTCAGTACTTC	CASSSDLAKNIQYF
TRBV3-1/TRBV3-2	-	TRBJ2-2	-	TGTGCCAGCAGCAACATACAGGGCGCCGGGGAGCTGTTTTTT	CASSNIQGAGELFF
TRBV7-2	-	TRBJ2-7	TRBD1	TGTGCCAGCTCGACAGGGGCCAGGATCGAGCAGTACTTC	CASSTGARIEQYF
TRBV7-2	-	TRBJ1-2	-	TGTGCCAGCAGCTTAATATCGTCGGACTATGGCTACACCTTC	CASSLISSDYGYTF
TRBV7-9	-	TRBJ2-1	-	TGTGCCAGCATCCTGGAAGGGGGACCCTACAATGAGCAGTTCTTC	CASILEGGPYNEQFF
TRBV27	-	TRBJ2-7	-	TGTGCCAGCAGTCCTAGCCCGCAGGGGTCTTTCGACGAGCAGTACTTC	CASSPSPQGSFDEQYF
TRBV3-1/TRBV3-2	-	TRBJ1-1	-	TGTGCCAGCAGCCAAAATCAGGGGAGAACTGAAGCTTTCTTT	CASSQNQGRTEAFF
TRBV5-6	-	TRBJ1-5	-	TGTGCCAGCAGCTTGGCCACACAGAGTCTTAGCAATCAGCCCCAGCATTTT	CASSLATQSLSNQPQHF
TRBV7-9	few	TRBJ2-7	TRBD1	TGTGCCAGCCGACAGGGTCTGGACGAGCAGTACTTC	CASRQGLDEQYF
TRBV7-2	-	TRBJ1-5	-	TGTGCCAGCAGCTTAGCCCCAGGCAGGGGCGGCAATCAGCCCCAGCATTTT	CASSLAPGRGGNQPQHF
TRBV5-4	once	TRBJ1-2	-	TGTGCCAGCAGCAAAGAAACAGGGTCTGGCTACACCTTC	CASSKETGSGYTF
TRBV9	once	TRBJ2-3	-	TGTGCCAGCAGCGTTGAGGGGCCTAGCACAGATACGCAGTATTTT	CASSVEGPSTDTQYF
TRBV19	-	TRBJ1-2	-	TGTGCCAGTAGTATAGGTACGTCTATCGGTGGCTACACCTTC	CASSIGTSIGGYTF
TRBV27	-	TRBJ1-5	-	TGTGCCAGCAGTTTATTGCCCTCAGAAGATAGCAATCAGCCCCAGCATTTT	CASSLLPSEDSNQPQHF